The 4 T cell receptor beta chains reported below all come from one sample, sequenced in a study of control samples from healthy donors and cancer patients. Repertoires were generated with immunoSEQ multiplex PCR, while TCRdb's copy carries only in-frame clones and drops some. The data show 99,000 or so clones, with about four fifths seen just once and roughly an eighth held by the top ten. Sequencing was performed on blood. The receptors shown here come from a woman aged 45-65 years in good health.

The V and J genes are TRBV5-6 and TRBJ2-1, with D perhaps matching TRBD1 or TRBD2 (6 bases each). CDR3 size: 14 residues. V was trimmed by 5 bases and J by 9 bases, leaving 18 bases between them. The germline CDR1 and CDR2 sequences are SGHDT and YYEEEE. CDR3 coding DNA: TGTGCCAGCAGTTTGAGGGGGGCTAAGGGTGAGCAGTTCTTC. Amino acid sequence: CASSLRGAKGEQFF.

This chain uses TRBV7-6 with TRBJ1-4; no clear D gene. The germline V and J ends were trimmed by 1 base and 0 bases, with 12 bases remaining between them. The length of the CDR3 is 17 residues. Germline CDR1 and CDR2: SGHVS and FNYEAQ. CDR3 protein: CASSLGLGQATNEKLFF. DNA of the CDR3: TGTGCCAGCAGCTTAGGTTTAGGTCAAGCAACTAATGAAAAACTGTTTTTT.

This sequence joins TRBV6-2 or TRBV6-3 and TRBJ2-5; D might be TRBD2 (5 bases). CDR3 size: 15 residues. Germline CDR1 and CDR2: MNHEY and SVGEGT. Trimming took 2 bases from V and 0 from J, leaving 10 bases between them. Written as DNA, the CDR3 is TGTGCCAGCAGTTACGGGAGAGGGTACCAAGAGACCCAGTACTTC. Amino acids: CASSYGRGYQETQYF.

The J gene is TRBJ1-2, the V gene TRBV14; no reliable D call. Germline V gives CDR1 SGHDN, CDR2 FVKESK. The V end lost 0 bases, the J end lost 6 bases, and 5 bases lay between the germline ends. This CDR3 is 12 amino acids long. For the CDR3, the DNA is TGTGCCAGCAGCCAAGAGTGGAATGGCTACACCTTC. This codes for CASSQEWNGYTF.